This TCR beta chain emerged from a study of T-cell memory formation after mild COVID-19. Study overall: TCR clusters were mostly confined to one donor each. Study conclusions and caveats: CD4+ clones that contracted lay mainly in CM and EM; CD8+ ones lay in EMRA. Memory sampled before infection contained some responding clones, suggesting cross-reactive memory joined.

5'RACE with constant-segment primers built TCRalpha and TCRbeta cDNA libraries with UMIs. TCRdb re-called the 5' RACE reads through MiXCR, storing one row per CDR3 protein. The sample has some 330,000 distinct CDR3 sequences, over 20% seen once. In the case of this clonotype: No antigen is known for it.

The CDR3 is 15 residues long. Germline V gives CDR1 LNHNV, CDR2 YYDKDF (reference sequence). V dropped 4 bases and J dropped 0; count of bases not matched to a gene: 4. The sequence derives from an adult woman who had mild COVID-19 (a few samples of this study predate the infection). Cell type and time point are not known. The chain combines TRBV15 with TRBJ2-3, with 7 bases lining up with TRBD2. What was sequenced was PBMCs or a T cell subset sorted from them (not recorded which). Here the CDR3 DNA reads TGTGCCACCAGCACCGGGGGGTTTAGCACAGATACGCAGTATTTT. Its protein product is CATSTGGFSTDTQYF.